This TCR beta chain was captured by sequencing in a study of blood T cell repertoires in COVID-19. About the research overall: The study drew acute and convalescent COVID-19 samples from the United States, Italy and Spain.

Original handling: The authors estimated nucleated cell counts from reference gene primer amplification. Measured with immunoSEQ multiplex PCR; TCRdb has only the in-frame clones, and not every one. V, J and clone size are those of that table, while D and trimming were read from the DNA. Seen here are 90,000 to 120,000 clones, 69% observed once, and the top ten hold about 5.9%. The CDR3 loop spans 14 amino acids. Germline CDR1 is KGHDR and CDR2 is SFDVKD. Trimming removed 6 bases from V and 5 bases from J, with 12 bases in between. The clonotype was recovered from a man aged 80 or over with acute or convalescent COVID-19. Sequencing used peripheral blood. This rearrangement joins TRBV24-1 to TRBJ1-4, with D unresolved. CDR3 coding DNA: TGTGCCACCAGTCATCCGGGATCCAATGAAAAACTGTTTTTT. As protein: CATSHPGSNEKLFF.